The rows below give T cell receptor beta chains drawn from one sample of a study of cytomegalovirus exposure and HLA in healthy donors. Sequenced by immunoSEQ multiplex PCR; TCRdb stores in-frame clones only, minus some. The repertoire has some 140,000 clones, roughly 72% of them found once; the top ten carry about 2.1%. Source material: PBMCs. The source of these receptors is a young man in good health and CMV-seronegative. Each CDR3 is given with its conserved first and last residue. The D gene is left open where the match is weak. The size of a clone is reported for some rows only, either as once, few or many, or as a class for expanded clones.

>.|few|TRBV7-2|TRBJ2-7
TGTGCCAGCAGCCAAAGGGGTCTCTACGAGCAGTACTTC
CASSQRGLYEQYF
>TRBD1|once|TRBV5-1|TRBJ2-7
TGCGCCAGCAGCTTGCATTCGGGACAGACCTACGAGCAGTACTTC
CASSLHSGQTYEQYF
>.|.|TRBV29-1|TRBJ2-5
TGCAGCGTTAACTGGCAAGAGACCCAGTACTTC
CSVNWQETQYF
>.|.|TRBV4-2|TRBJ1-2
TGTGCCAGCAGCCAAGATGTGGGGCAGATTTATGGCTACACCTTC
CASSQDVGQIYGYTF
>TRBD2|.|TRBV5-4|TRBJ2-5
TGTGCCAGCAGCCGTCGGACTAGCGGGGGTAAAGAGACCCAGTACTTC
CASSRRTSGGKETQYF
>TRBD2|.|TRBV7-9|TRBJ2-3
TGTGCCAGCAGCTTAGACAGCGGGGGGGCAACAGATACGCAGTATTTT
CASSLDSGGATDTQYF
>TRBD1|few|TRBV28|TRBJ2-7
TGTGCCAGCAGCCGGACAGGTACCCGCGAGCAGTACTTC
CASSRTGTREQYF
>.|.|TRBV5-1|TRBJ2-3
TGCGCCAGCTCCAGGGGACGGGCAGATACGCAGTATTTT
CASSRGRADTQYF
>TRBD1|.|TRBV10-3|TRBJ1-2
TGTGCCATCAGTGGTAGACAGGGTGGCTACACCTTC
CAISGRQGGYTF
>TRBD1|.|TRBV19|TRBJ1-2
TGTGCCAGTAGTCCCGGGACAGTTTATGGCTACACCTTC
CASSPGTVYGYTF
>.|few|TRBV19|TRBJ1-6
TGTGCCAGTAGTATAGATGGCTTCCAGAGGAATTCACCCCTCCACTTT
CASSIDGFQRNSPLHF
>.|.|TRBV27|TRBJ2-3
TGTGCCAGCAGTCCTATAGGGGGGGACAGCACAGATACGCAGTATTTT
CASSPIGGDSTDTQYF
>.|.|TRBV4-1|TRBJ2-1
TGCGCCAGCAGCTACAGGGAGAGCTCCTACAATGAGCAGTTCTTC
CASSYRESSYNEQFF
>.|once|TRBV6-1|TRBJ1-4
TGTGCCAGCAGTGAATCAGGGGCAACTAATGAAAAACTGTTTTTT
CASSESGATNEKLFF
>.|.|TRBV6-5|TRBJ2-7
TGTGCCAGCAGTTACTCAGTATCGGCAGGCGAGCAGTACTTC
CASSYSVSAGEQYF
>.|.|TRBV6-1|TRBJ2-7
TGTGCCAGCAGTGAATCGGGACACCTTCTCTCCTACGAGCAGTACTTC
CASSESGHLLSYEQYF
>.|.|TRBV4-1|TRBJ2-1
TGCGCCAGCAGCCAAGAATCTACTTCTGAGCAGTTCTTC
CASSQESTSEQFF
>.|.|TRBV6-5|TRBJ1-2
TGTGCCAGCAGTTACGTTGCAAGATCAGCTAACTATGGCTACACCTTC
CASSYVARSANYGYTF
>.|few|TRBV7-9|TRBJ1-2
TGTGCCAGCAGCACGGGAGTCTATGGCTACACCTTC
CASSTGVYGYTF
>.|.|TRBV7-2|TRBJ1-3
TGTGCCAGCAGCGTACAGGAGTCTGGAAACACCATATATTTT
CASSVQESGNTIYF
>.|.|TRBV5-1|TRBJ2-2
TGCGCCAGCAGCCCGCCGGAGTCTGGGAACACCGGGGAGCTGTTTTTT
CASSPPESGNTGELFF
>TRBD2|once|TRBV27|TRBJ2-1
TGTGCCAGCAGTCCCTTTAGCGGGGGGGCTTTTGAGCAGTTCTTC
CASSPFSGGAFEQFF
>TRBD1|few|TRBV25-1|TRBJ1-2
TGTGCCAGCAGTGCGAACAGGGGGCGCGTTGGCTACACCTTC
CASSANRGRVGYTF
>.|.|TRBV7-9|TRBJ1-2
TGTGCCAGCAGCTTCGGACAATATGGCTACACCTTC
CASSFGQYGYTF
>TRBD1|.|TRBV29-1|TRBJ2-7
TGCAGCGTTGAACTCAGACAGGGTGGGCCTGACTACGAGCAGTACTTC
CSVELRQGGPDYEQYF